A selection of T cell receptor beta chains follows, all from one sample in a study of CD8+CD57+ T cells in acquired aplastic anemia. From the reads, TCRdb called clonotypes with MiXCR, one entry per CDR3 protein. The table lists under 200,000 distinct CDR3 sequences, 48% of them singletons. Sequencing used sorted CD4+, CD8+, or CD8+CD57+ T cells (not recorded which) from PBMCs. The receptor set was obtained from a human donor with aplastic anemia. Each CDR3 is given with its conserved first and last residue. Each record gives: J gene, clone size, V gene, D gene, CDR3 DNA, CDR3 protein. A D gene is named only where the DNA matches it firmly. Clone size appears in some rows only: once, few, many, or a class for an expanded clone.

j_call: TRBJ1-2
clone_size: -
v_call: TRBV20-1
d_call: -
cdr3_nt: TGCAGTGCTGCCCATAGTGGCTACACCTTC
cdr3_aa: CSAAHSGYTF

j_call: TRBJ2-7
clone_size: -
v_call: TRBV5-6
d_call: -
cdr3_nt: TGTGCCAGCAGCTTGGTTGCTGGCGTCGGGCAGTACTTC
cdr3_aa: CASSLVAGVGQYF

j_call: TRBJ2-5
clone_size: -
v_call: TRBV6-2/TRBV6-3
d_call: TRBD2
cdr3_nt: TGTGCCAGCAAAATACTAGCGGGGGGCGGGGAGACCCAGTACTTC
cdr3_aa: CASKILAGGGETQYF

j_call: TRBJ1-1
clone_size: -
v_call: TRBV20-1
d_call: -
cdr3_nt: TGCAGTGCTAGAGATATGGGCGGGGAACGCTTCTTT
cdr3_aa: CSARDMGGERFF

j_call: TRBJ2-5
clone_size: -
v_call: TRBV20-1
d_call: TRBD2
cdr3_nt: TGCAGTGCTAGGTTTAGCGGGGGAGAGACCCAGTACTTC
cdr3_aa: CSARFSGGETQYF

j_call: TRBJ2-1
clone_size: -
v_call: TRBV25-1
d_call: -
cdr3_nt: TGTGCCAGCAGTGAATTTAAGGGCTCCTACAATGAGCAGTTCTTC
cdr3_aa: CASSEFKGSYNEQFF

j_call: TRBJ2-7
clone_size: many
v_call: TRBV20-1
d_call: TRBD2
cdr3_nt: TGCAGTGCTGATGGGACTAGCGGGGGCTACGAGCAGTACTTC
cdr3_aa: CSADGTSGGYEQYF

j_call: TRBJ1-2
clone_size: many
v_call: TRBV5-4
d_call: TRBD1
cdr3_nt: TGTGCCAGCAGCTACGGACAGGCACGGGGCTACACCTTC
cdr3_aa: CASSYGQARGYTF

j_call: TRBJ1-4
clone_size: many
v_call: TRBV5-5
d_call: -
cdr3_nt: TGTGCCAGCATCCCCGAGATGTCGTTGAAAAATCTGTTTTTT
cdr3_aa: CASIPEMSLKNLFF

j_call: TRBJ2-1
clone_size: many
v_call: TRBV20-1
d_call: -
cdr3_nt: TGCAGTGCTAGCCCCGGGAGAGGATACAATGAGCAGTTCTTC
cdr3_aa: CSASPGRGYNEQFF

j_call: TRBJ2-2
clone_size: many
v_call: TRBV7-2
d_call: TRBD1
cdr3_nt: TGTGCCAGCAGCCCCTCTAGACAGGGGGCCGGGGAGCTGTTTTTT
cdr3_aa: CASSPSRQGAGELFF

j_call: TRBJ1-1
clone_size: -
v_call: TRBV7-6
d_call: TRBD1
cdr3_nt: TGTGCCAGCAGCGCCAGCCTGGGACAGGGAAACACTGAAGCTTTCTTT
cdr3_aa: CASSASLGQGNTEAFF

j_call: TRBJ1-5
clone_size: once
v_call: TRBV19
d_call: -
cdr3_nt: TGTGCCAGTAGTATAGGCTGGGGGCGACATAGCAATCAGCCCCAGCATTTT
cdr3_aa: CASSIGWGRHSNQPQHF

j_call: TRBJ2-2
clone_size: few
v_call: TRBV10-3
d_call: TRBD2
cdr3_nt: TGTGCCATCGCACGGGAGGGCACCGGGGAGCTGTTTTTT
cdr3_aa: CAIAREGTGELFF

j_call: TRBJ2-6
clone_size: few
v_call: TRBV7-2
d_call: -
cdr3_nt: TGTGCCAGCTCACCGGGCGGGGCTGGGGCCAACGTCCTGACTTTC
cdr3_aa: CASSPGGAGANVLTF

j_call: TRBJ2-5
clone_size: -
v_call: TRBV6-5
d_call: -
cdr3_nt: TGTGCCAGCAGCTATGAGGGGAAAGAGACCCAGTACTTC
cdr3_aa: CASSYEGKETQYF

j_call: TRBJ1-5
clone_size: many
v_call: TRBV4-3
d_call: -
cdr3_nt: TGCGCCAGCAGCCAAGCTCCAGTATCCAATCAGCCCCAGCATTTT
cdr3_aa: CASSQAPVSNQPQHF

j_call: TRBJ2-3
clone_size: few
v_call: TRBV28
d_call: TRBD2
cdr3_nt: TGTGCCAGCAGAGGGTTTAGCGGGATAGAAGTTACGCAGTATTTT
cdr3_aa: CASRGFSGIEVTQYF

j_call: TRBJ1-2
clone_size: -
v_call: TRBV11-1
d_call: -
cdr3_nt: TGTGCCAGCAGCCATCCCGGCCCCTCTAACTATGGCTACACCTTC
cdr3_aa: CASSHPGPSNYGYTF

j_call: TRBJ2-5
clone_size: -
v_call: TRBV19
d_call: TRBD1
cdr3_nt: TGTGCCAGTAGTATCGACAGGGTGTGGCAGTACTTC
cdr3_aa: CASSIDRVWQYF

j_call: TRBJ2-1
clone_size: -
v_call: TRBV7-8
d_call: -
cdr3_nt: TGTGCCAGCAGCTTCAGGCTATACAATGAGCAGTTCTTC
cdr3_aa: CASSFRLYNEQFF

j_call: TRBJ2-7
clone_size: once
v_call: TRBV3-1
d_call: -
cdr3_nt: TGTGCCAGCAGCCAAGCAGGTGTAACCTACGAGCAGTACTTC
cdr3_aa: CASSQAGVTYEQYF